This TCR beta chain is from a study of blood T cells in healthy people across ages. Each sample gave at least 6.5 million isolated PBMCs. A second PCR of roughly 7 to 11 cycles used a sample-barcoded 5' primer and a J-beta primer mix. Each CDR3 protein is one row after TCRdb ran MiXCR on the 5' RACE reads. The data show approximately 690,000 distinct CDR3 sequences, roughly 58% seen once. This clonotype was sampled from a man in his fifties or sixties in good health. The sequencing sample was made of blood.

CDR3 DNA: TGTGCCAGCAGCTTAGGGGACTGGGCTTCACCCCTCCACTTT. This sequence encodes CASSLGDWASPLHF. V usage is TRBV7-2 and J usage is TRBJ1-6; tentative D call: TRBD1 (5 bases). Per the germline V gene, CDR1 is SGHTA and CDR2 is FQGNSA. This CDR3 has 14 residues. V lost 1 base and J lost 9, with 10 bases in between.